One T cell receptor beta chain is described in this entry. Its antigen is still unknown. No clone much larger than this one lies a single base away; base qualities are absent. The data derive from a study of shared clonotypes between healthy human individuals (TCRdb year 2020). About the study as a whole: A couple of women and a few men aged 18 to 49 years were included in the cohort. Per donor, three plates each were used for CD4 naive and CD4 memory, two for CD8 naive, and one for CD8 memory. The study deeply sequenced blood TCR repertoires of several healthy adults to estimate repertoire size and the extent of clonotype sharing between individuals. To increase sequencing depth and limit assay-specific biases, TCR repertoire library preparation and sequencing were carried out by different laboratories using diverse techniques. Per donor, leukapheresis produced somewhere between about 0.94 and 9.5 billion PBMCs.

TCR CDR3 regions were amplified from genomic DNA by multiplex PCR using the deep immunoSEQ assay. For each cell subset, the extracted genomic DNA was distributed evenly across all wells of several immunoSEQ 96-well plates, and each plate served as one replicate. For sorted subsets, approximately 190 ng of genomic DNA, equivalent to around 30,000 T cell genomes, went into each replicate PCR. The purified libraries were quantified using a Qubit 3.0 fluorometer, sized with a Bioanalyzer 2100, and then quantified again using the KAPA Library Quantification kit. Each immunoSEQ 96-well plate was sequenced on its own single-read 150-cycle Illumina NextSeq 550 flow cell. Concerning the study's data processing: Because only junctional sequences without quality scores were contained in the immunoSEQ output, filtering matching that applied to full-length reads could not be performed. To assign V/J genes and CDR3, sequences were annotated using PyIR, a Python wrapper for IgBLAST v1.9, with IMGT germline references. Reads with weak V/J assignments (E-value above 1e-6), missing CDR3, stop codons, out-of-frame junctions, or ambiguous translated residues were removed. V3J clonotypes were defined by identical inferred V gene, J gene, and CDR3 amino acid sequence. Percentage overlap between repertoires was computed as shared unique clonotypes divided by the size of the smaller repertoire. Three approaches were used to assess repertoire richness: RTK rarefaction, the Chao1 estimator, and Recon v2.1 estimates of unobserved clonotypes. Generation probabilities were computed with OLGA for all TCRbeta clonotypes obtained by the gDNA method from a handful of donors. Held by TCRdb, this immuneACCESS table contains in-frame sequences only and omits some clones. Under half of the omission traces to an unresolved V gene where checked; the cause of the rest is unknown. The V and J calls and clone size were taken over from that table, and D and trimming were inferred from the DNA. Present in this sample are millions of clones, 85% to 95% of which were seen just once. Together, the top ten hold roughly 1.1% of the sample.

For the CD8 naive samples, CD45RO-negative cells were positively selected for CCR7, yielding a CD45RA+CCR7+ population from which TemRA cells were excluded. Donors were healthy HIV-negative adults with no recently reported acute infections or vaccinations. Every donor was a Caucasian adult residing in Nashville, Tennessee, USA. Blood was collected by leukapheresis, and PBMCs were isolated by Ficoll-Histopaque density gradient centrifugation and then cryopreserved in liquid nitrogen vapor phase. Purity and quantity of every magnetically sorted T cell population were checked by analytical flow cytometry. From each sorted fraction, genomic DNA was isolated and quantified by UV absorbance on a Nanodrop 2000c. What the work shows at the level of the full study, not this receptor alone: Sharing across four donors was observed for approximately 4.6% of naive CD4, over 3% of naive CD8, 2% to 2.5% of memory CD4, and roughly 0.43% of memory CD8 clonotypes. Sampling was restricted to blood, and TCR repertoires in tissue are likely to differ from TCR repertoires in blood. Based on pairwise subsampling, the degree of clonotype sharing among donors was expected to be affected by sequencing depth. Clonotypes shared by all four sorted-subset donors showed higher generation probabilities than non-shared clonotypes. Rarefaction of sorted-subset datasets indicated incomplete sequencing despite the large sequencing depth. Estimated clonotype richness was generally larger for naive than for memory subsets. The genetic and exposure-history diversity represented was limited by the small number of donors.

Trimming takes 3 bases off V and 10 bases off J; junction bases not matched to a gene: 7. The CDR3 runs 13 amino acids, cysteine and phenylalanine included. The CDR3 DNA has 39 bases and is translated from base 1. The germline V gene (reference sequence) provides CDR1 GTSNPN and CDR2 SVGIG. Sequencing was carried out using naive CD8+ T cells sorted from blood. The cell subset or site label corresponds to: CD45RA+CCR7+. The receptor was derived from a man younger than 35 in good health. The chain employs TRBV30 and TRBJ1-5; TRBD1 agrees with 9 junctional bases. This receptor carries the CDR3 CAWRGQGRLPQHF. The base sequence is TGTGCCTGGAGGGGACAGGGAAGGCTCCCCCAGCATTTT.